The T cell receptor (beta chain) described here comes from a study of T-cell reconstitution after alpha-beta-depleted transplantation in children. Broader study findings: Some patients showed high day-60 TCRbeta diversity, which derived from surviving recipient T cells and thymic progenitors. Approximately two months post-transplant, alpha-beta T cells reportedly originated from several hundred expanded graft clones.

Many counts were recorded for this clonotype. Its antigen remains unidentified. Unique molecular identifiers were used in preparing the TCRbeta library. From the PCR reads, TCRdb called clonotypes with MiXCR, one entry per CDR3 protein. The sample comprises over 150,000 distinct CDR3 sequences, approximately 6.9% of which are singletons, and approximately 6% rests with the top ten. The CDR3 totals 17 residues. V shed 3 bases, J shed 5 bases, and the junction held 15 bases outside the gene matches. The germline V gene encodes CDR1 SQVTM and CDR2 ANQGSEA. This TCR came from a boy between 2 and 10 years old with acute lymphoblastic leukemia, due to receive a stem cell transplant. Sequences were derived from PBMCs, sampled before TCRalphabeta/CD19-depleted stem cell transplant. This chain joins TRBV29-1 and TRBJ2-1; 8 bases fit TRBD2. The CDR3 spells CSVEGLLKRETDNEQFF. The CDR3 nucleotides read TGCAGCGTTGAGGGGCTACTAAAGCGGGAGACAGACAATGAGCAGTTCTTC.